The next 2 T cell receptor beta chains were all read from a single sample in a study of blood T cell repertoires in COVID-19 (TCRdb year 2020). Library preparation employed the immunoSEQ multiplex PCR assay. TCRdb mirrors the immuneACCESS table, restricted to in-frame sequences. Some clones are absent from its copies; in checked studies, under half trace to an unresolved V gene, and the reason for the others is unknown. Counted in this sample were around 290,000 clones; around nine tenths of them appeared once. Around 1.1% of the sample is held by the ten biggest clonotypes. Sequenced: PBMCs or T cells enriched from blood (not recorded which). These receptors were taken from a woman under 40 who had recovered from COVID-19.

This clone was seen more than once but under ten times. J is TRBJ2-1 and V is TRBV27; 11 nucleotides line up with TRBD2. CDR1 is MNHEY and CDR2 is SMNVEV in the germline V gene (reference sequence). CDR3 size: 17 residues. V was pared by 5 bases and J by 5 bases, with 11 bases of the junction left unmatched. The chain's CDR3 is CASSPRPGLAANNEQFF. The DNA of the CDR3 is TGTGCCAGCAGTCCTCGTCCGGGACTAGCGGCAAACAATGAGCAGTTCTTC.

On this clone: Other nucleotide sequences in the sample specify the same CDR3. The rearrangement joins TRBV5-1 to TRBJ2-2, with 7 bases identical to TRBD1. V shed 4 bases, J shed 3 bases, and the junction held 3 bases outside the gene matches. The CDR3 runs 14 residues. Germline V gene lookup returns CDR1 SGHRS and CDR2 YFSETQ. CDR3 sequence reads: CASSGTGDTGELFF. CDR3 nucleotides: TGCGCCAGCAGCGGAACAGGGGACACCGGGGAGCTGTTTTTT.